Following are 5 T cell receptor beta chains from one sample sequenced in a study of beta chain features in type 1 diabetes (dated by TCRdb to about 2018). Libraries came from the immunoSEQ multiplex PCR assay. The entire isolated RNA was reverse transcribed using the High Capacity cDNA Reverse Transcription Kit, and thus expressed TCRB transcripts were sequenced. Sourced from immuneACCESS, this table was stored by TCRdb with only in-frame sequences that have V and J called. A share of the clones is absent; for the studies checked, an unresolved V gene accounts for under half, and the remainder has no known explanation. Recorded for this sample are hundreds of thousands of clones; 13% of them occurred a single time. The leading ten clones occupy 0.02% to 0.025% of the sample. Results the study describes overall, beyond this receptor: Type 1 diabetes patients showed a moderate but significant shortening of TCRB CDR3 length in all four CD4+ subsets.

These receptors are not linked to any known antigen. Input material: naive CD4+ T cells from blood. The cell subset or site label, as the study defines it: true naive CD4+ T cells. These receptors were taken from a man aged 18 to 30 with type 1 diabetes.

The chain carries TRBV7-2 and TRBJ1-1; 8 nucleotides agree with TRBD1. The V gene end was trimmed by 4 bases and the J gene end by 4 bases; junction bases not matched to a gene: 5. This CDR3 is 14 amino acids long. Germline V gives CDR1 SGHTA, CDR2 FQGNSA. This chain's CDR3 is CASSSLQGVTEAFF. In DNA, the CDR3 is TGTGCCAGCAGCTCACTACAGGGGGTCACTGAAGCTTTCTTT.

Note on this clone: Other DNA sequences in the same sample also yield this CDR3. The chain carries TRBV7-9 and TRBJ2-5, with D possibly called TRBD1 or TRBD2 (6 bases each). V gave up 0 bases and J gave up 4 bases, with 9 bases separating them. Looked up from germline, CDR1 is SEHNR and CDR2 is FQNEAQ (reference sequence). This CDR3 is built from 14 residues. In nucleotides, the CDR3 is TGTGCCAGCAGCTTAGCCTCGGGGGCAGAGACCCAGTACTTC. It specifies CASSLASGAETQYF. Full variable domain (missing parts from reference TRBV7-9 and TRBJ2-5): DTGVSQNPRHKITKRGQNVTFRCDPISEHNRLYWYRQTLGQGPEFLTYFQNEAQLEKSRLLSDRFSAERPKGSFSTLEIQRTEQGDSAMYLCASSLASGAETQYFGPGTRLLVL.

This clone was counted a few times. This chain uses TRBV7-9 with TRBJ2-7, with TRBD1 matching 8 bases. After removal of 8 bases from V and 2 bases from J, the junction contained 2 bases not matched to a gene. Germline V gene data show CDR1 as SEHNR and CDR2 as FQNEAQ (reference sequence). This CDR3 comprises 12 residues. The CDR3 protein is CASLGQAYEQYF. CDR3 in DNA: TGTGCCAGCTTGGGACAGGCCTACGAGCAGTACTTC.

This clone was observed a few times. CDR3 residues: CASSEPGADTQYF. The DNA of the CDR3 is TGCGCCAGCAGTGAGCCGGGAGCGGATACGCAGTATTTT. The V call is TRBV10-1, the J call TRBJ2-3; D might be TRBD2 (6 bases). The CDR3 contains 13 residues. V dropped 2 bases and J dropped 6 bases, with 9 bases sitting between them. In germline, CDR1 is WNHNN, CDR2 SYGVQD (reference sequence).

The chain recombines TRBV7-9 with TRBJ2-3; 8 nucleotides match TRBD2. Germline CDR1 SEHNR, CDR2 FQNEAQ (reference sequence). After removal of 5 bases from V and 2 bases from J, the junction contained 6 bases not matched to a gene. There are 15 residues in the CDR3. CDR3 DNA: TGTGCCAGCAGCACTCGGGGGGGCTACACAGATACGCAGTATTTT. Translating gives CASSTRGGYTDTQYF.